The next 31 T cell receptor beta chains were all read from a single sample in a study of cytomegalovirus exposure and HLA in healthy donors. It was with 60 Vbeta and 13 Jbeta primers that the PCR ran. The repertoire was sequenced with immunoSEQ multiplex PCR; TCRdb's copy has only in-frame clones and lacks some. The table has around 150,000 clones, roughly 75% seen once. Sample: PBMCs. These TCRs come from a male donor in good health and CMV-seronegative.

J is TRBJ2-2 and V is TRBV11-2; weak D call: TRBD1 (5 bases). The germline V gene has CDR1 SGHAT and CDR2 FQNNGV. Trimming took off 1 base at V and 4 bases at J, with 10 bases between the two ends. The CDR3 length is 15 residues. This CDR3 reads CASSLGEGATGELFF. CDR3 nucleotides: TGTGCCAGCAGCTTAGGGGAAGGGGCCACCGGGGAGCTGTTTTTT.

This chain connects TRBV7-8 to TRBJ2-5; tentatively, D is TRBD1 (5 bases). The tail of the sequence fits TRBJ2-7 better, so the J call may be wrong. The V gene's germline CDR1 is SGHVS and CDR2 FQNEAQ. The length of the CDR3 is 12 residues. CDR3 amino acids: CASSAGLVEQYF. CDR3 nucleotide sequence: TGTGCCAGCAGTGCAGGGCTTGTCGAGCAGTACTTC.

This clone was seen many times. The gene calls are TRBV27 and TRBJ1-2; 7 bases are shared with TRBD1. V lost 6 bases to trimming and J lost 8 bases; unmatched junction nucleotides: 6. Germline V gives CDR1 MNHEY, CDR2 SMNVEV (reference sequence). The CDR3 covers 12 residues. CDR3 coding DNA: TGTGCCAGCAGGACAGGGCTCGAAGGCTACACCTTC. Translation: CASRTGLEGYTF.

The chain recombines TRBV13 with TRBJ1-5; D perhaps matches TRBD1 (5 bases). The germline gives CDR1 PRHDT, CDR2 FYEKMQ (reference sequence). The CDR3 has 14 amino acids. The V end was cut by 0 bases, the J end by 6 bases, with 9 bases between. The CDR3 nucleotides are TGTGCCAGCAGCTTAGGGGGGAGGGGTCAGCCCCAGCATTTT. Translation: CASSLGGRGQPQHF. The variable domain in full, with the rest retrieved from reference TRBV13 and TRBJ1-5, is AAGVIQSPRHLIKEKRETATLKCYPIPRHDTVYWYQQGPGQDPQFLISFYEKMQSDKGSIPDRFSAQQFSDYHSELNMSSLELGDSALYFCASSLGGRGQPQHFGDGTRLSIL.

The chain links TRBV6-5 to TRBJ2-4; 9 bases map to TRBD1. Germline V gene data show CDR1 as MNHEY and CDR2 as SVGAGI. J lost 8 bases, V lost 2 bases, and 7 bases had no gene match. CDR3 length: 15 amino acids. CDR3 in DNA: TGTGCCAGCAGTTACCAACAGGGGGCCGGGTACATTCAGTACTTC. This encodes CASSYQQGAGYIQYF.

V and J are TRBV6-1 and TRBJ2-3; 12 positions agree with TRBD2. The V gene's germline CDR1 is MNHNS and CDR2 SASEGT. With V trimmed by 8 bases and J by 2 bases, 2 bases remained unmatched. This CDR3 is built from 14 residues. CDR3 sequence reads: CASWTSGTTDTQYF. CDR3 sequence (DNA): TGTGCCAGCTGGACTAGCGGGACCACAGATACGCAGTATTTT.

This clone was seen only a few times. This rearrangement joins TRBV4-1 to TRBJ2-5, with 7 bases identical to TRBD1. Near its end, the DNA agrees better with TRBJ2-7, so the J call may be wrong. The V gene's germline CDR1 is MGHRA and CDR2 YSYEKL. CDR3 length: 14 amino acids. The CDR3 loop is CASSQGTVEYEQYF. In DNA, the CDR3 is TGCGCCAGCAGCCAGGGGACAGTCGAATACGAGCAGTACTTC.

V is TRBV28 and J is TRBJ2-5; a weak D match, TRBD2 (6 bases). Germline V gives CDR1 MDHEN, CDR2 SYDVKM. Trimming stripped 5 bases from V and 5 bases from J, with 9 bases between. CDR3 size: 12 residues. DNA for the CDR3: TGTGCCAGCAGTACACGGGGGGAGACCCAGTACTTC. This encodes CASSTRGETQYF.

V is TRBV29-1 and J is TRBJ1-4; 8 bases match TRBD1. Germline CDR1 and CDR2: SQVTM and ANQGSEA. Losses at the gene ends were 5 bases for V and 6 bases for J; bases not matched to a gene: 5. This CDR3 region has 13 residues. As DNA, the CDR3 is TGCAGCGTTAGGGGGACAGGAGATGAAAAACTGTTTTTT. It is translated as CSVRGTGDEKLFF.

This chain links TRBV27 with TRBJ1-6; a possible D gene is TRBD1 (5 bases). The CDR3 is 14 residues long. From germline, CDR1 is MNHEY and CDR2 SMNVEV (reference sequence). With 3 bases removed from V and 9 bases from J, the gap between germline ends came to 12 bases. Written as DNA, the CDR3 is TGTGCCAGCAGTTTGGGGGGGTTGGGTTCACCCCTCCACTTT. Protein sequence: CASSLGGLGSPLHF.

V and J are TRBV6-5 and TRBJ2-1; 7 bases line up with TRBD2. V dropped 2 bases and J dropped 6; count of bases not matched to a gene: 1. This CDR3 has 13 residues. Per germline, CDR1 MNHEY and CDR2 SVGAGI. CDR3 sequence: CASSYGRGNEQFF. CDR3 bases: TGTGCCAGCAGTTACGGGAGGGGCAATGAGCAGTTCTTC.

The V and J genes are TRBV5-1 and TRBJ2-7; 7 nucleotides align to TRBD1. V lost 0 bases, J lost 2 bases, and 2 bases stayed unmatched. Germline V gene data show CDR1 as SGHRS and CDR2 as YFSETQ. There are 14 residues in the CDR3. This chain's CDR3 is CASSLDGTAYEQYF. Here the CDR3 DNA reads TGCGCCAGCAGCTTGGACGGGACAGCCTACGAGCAGTACTTC.

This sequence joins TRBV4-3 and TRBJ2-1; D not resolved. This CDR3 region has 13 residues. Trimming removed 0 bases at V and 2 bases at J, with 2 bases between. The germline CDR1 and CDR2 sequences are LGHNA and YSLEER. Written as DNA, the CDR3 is TGCGCCAGCAGCCAAGATACCTACAATGAGCAGTTCTTC. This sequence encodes CASSQDTYNEQFF.

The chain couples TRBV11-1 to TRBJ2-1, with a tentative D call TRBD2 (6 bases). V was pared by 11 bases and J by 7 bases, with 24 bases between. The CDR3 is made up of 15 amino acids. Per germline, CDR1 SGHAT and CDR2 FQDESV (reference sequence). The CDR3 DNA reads TGTGCCTGTAGGGAACTAGCAGCCGCGGGGAATGAGCAGTTCTTC. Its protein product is CACRELAAAGNEQFF.

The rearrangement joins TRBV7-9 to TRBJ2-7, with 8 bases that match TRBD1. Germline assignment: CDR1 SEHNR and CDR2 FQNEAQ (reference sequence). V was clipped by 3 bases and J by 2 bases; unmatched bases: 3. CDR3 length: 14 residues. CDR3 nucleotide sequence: TGTGCCAGCAGCTTTGACAGGGGAGCCTACGAGCAGTACTTC. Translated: CASSFDRGAYEQYF.

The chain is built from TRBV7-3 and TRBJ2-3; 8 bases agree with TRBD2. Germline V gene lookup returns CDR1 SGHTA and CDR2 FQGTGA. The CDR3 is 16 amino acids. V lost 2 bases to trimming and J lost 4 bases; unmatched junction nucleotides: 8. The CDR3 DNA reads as TGTGCCAGCAGCTTAGTAACGGGAGGGCCCGCAGATACGCAGTATTTT. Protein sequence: CASSLVTGGPADTQYF.

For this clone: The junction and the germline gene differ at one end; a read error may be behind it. CDR3 in DNA: TGTTCCAGCAGCCCCTCTACCGGCGACCGAGGCTCCTACGAGCAGTACTTC. This translates into CSSSPSTGDRGSYEQYF. The chain employs TRBV7-9 and TRBJ2-5, with D uncertain. Matching the DNA end better, TRBJ2-7 makes the J call doubtful. The CDR3 sequence is 17 residues long. Germline V gene lookup returns CDR1 SEHNR and CDR2 FQNEAQ (reference sequence).

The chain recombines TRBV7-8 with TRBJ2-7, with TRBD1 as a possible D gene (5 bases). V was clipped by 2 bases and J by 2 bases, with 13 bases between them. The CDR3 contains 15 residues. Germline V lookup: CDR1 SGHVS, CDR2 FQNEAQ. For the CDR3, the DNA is TGTGCCAGCAGCTTACGTGGACACACCACCTACGAGCAGTACTTC. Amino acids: CASSLRGHTTYEQYF.

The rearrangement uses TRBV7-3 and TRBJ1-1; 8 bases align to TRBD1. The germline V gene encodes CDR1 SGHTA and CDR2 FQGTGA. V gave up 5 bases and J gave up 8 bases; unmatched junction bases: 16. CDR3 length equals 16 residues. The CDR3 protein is CASSTQPQGARTEAFF. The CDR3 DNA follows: TGTGCCAGCAGCACCCAGCCTCAGGGGGCAAGAACCGAAGCTTTCTTT.

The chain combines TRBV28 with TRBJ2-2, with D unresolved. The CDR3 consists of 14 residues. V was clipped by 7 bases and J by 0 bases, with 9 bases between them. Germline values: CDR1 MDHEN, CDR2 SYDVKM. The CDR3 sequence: CASNGKANTGELFF. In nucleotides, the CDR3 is TGTGCCAGCAATGGCAAAGCGAACACCGGGGAGCTGTTTTTT. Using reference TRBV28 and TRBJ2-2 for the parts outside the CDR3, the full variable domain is DVKVTQSSRYLVKRTGEKVFLECVQDMDHENMFWYRQDPGLGLRLIYFSYDVKMKEKGDIPEGYSVSREKKERFSLILESASTNQTSMYLCASNGKANTGELFFGEGSRLTVL.

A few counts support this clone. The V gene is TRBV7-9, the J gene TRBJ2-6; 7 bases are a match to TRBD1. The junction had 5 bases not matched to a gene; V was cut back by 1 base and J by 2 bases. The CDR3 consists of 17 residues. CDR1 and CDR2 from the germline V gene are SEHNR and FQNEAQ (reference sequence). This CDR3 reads CASSLGTGAAGANVLTF. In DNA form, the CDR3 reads TGTGCCAGCAGCTTAGGAACAGGGGCGGCTGGGGCCAACGTCCTGACTTTC. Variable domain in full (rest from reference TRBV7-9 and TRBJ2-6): DTGVSQNPRHKITKRGQNVTFRCDPISEHNRLYWYRQTLGQGPEFLTYFQNEAQLEKSRLLSDRFSAERPKGSFSTLEIQRTEQGDSAMYLCASSLGTGAAGANVLTFGAGSRLTVL.

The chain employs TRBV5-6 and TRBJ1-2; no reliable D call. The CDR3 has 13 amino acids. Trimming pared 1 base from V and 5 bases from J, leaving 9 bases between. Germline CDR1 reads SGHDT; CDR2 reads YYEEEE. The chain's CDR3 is CASSLTVRYGYTF. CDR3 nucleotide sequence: TGTGCCAGCAGCTTGACAGTAAGATATGGCTACACCTTC.

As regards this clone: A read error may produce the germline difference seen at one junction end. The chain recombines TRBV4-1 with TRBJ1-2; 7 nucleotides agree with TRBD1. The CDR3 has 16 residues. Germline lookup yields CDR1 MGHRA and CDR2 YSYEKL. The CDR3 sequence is CASSQVNRGINYGYPF. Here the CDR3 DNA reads TGCGCCAGCAGCCAAGTAAACAGGGGTATTAACTATGGCTACCCCTTC.

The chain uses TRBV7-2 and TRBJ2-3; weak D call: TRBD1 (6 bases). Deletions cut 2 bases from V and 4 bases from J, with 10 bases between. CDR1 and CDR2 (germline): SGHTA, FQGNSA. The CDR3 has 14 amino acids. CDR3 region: CASSLLQGADTQYF. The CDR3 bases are TGTGCCAGCAGCTTATTACAGGGAGCAGATACGCAGTATTTT. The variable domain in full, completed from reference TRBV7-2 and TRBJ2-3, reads GAGVSQSPSNKVTEKGKDVELRCDPISGHTALYWYRQSLGQGLEFLIYFQGNSAPDKSGLPSDRFSAERTGGSVSTLTIQRTQQEDSAVYLCASSLLQGADTQYFGPGTRLTVL.

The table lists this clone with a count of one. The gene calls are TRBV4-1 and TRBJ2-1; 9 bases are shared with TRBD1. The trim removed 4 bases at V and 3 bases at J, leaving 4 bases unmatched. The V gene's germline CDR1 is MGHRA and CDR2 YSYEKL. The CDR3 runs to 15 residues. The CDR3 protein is CASSPGTGNYNEQFF. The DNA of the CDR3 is TGCGCCAGCAGCCCCGGGACAGGGAACTACAATGAGCAGTTCTTC.

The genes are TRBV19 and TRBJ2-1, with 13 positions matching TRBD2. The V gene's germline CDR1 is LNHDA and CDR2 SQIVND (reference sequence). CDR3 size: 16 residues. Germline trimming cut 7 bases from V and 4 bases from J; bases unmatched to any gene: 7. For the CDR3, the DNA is TGTGCCAGTAAACCACTAGCGGGAGGGCTATACAATGAGCAGTTCTTC. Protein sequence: CASKPLAGGLYNEQFF.

Written as DNA, the CDR3 is TGTGCCAGCAGCTTGGGACAGATTTCGGGTACGCAGTATTTT. This encodes CASSLGQISGTQYF. V is TRBV5-6 and J is TRBJ2-3; maybe TRBD1 (5 bases). Deletions cut 0 bases from V and 8 bases from J, with 13 bases between. The CDR3 consists of 14 residues. Germline V gene lookup returns CDR1 SGHDT and CDR2 YYEEEE.

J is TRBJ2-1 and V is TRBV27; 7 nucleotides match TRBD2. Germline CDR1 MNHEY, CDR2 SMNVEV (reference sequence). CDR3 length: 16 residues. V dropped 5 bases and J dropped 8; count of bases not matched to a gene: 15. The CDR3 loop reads CASSTPTGTNGDEQFF. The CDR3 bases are TGTGCCAGCAGTACTCCCACCGGGACTAATGGGGATGAGCAGTTCTTC.

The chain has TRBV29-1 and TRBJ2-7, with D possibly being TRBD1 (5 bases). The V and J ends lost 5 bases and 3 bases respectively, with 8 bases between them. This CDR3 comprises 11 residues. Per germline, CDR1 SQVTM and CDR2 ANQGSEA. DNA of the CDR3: TGCAGCGTTACAGGAAACTACGAGCAGTACTTC. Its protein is CSVTGNYEQYF.

The CDR3 is CASTLRFNTEAFF. The CDR3 coding sequence is TGTGCCAGCACCCTGAGATTTAACACTGAAGCTTTCTTT. The gene calls are TRBV5-8 and TRBJ1-1; unclear D gene. Germline V gives CDR1 SGHTS, CDR2 YDEGEE. The CDR3 totals 13 residues. V dropped 6 bases and J dropped 2 bases, with 11 bases sitting between them. The full variable domain, completed using reference TRBV5-8 and TRBJ1-1, is EAGVTQSPTHLIKTRGQQATLRCSPISGHTSVYWYQQALGLGLQFLLWYDEGEERNRGNFPPRFSGRQFPNYSSELNVNALELEDSALYLCASTLRFNTEAFFGQGTRLTVV.

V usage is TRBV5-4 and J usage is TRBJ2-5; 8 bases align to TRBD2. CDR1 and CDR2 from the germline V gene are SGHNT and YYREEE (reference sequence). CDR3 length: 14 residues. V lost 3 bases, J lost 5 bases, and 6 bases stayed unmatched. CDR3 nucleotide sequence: TGTGCCAGCAGCTCCCGGGGGGGCCTGGAGACCCAGTACTTC. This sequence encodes CASSSRGGLETQYF.